This TCR beta chain was sequenced during a study of T cells after yellow fever vaccination. Study details: Fractions low in cell number were prepared with SMART-Seq v4 Ultra Low Input.

The TCR cDNA carried a universal primer site and UMIs from 5'RACE template switching. Using its own MiXCR run on the 5' RACE reads, TCRdb lists one record per CDR3 protein. The repertoire holds just under 600,000 distinct CDR3 sequences, with roughly 12% as singletons. Study observations and caveats: Faster peaking, at day 5 versus 15, marked a secondary response that was weaker.

With 4 bases removed from V and 4 bases from J, the gap between germline ends came to 14 bases. The CDR3 is 16 residues long. This clonotype was seen a handful of times. Its antigen is as yet unknown. The sample was PBMCs, taken on the day of the yellow fever booster vaccination. The V gene is TRBV23-1, the J gene TRBJ2-6; D perhaps matches TRBD2 (5 bases). TRBV23-1 has ORF status, its function being uncertain. The clonotype was recovered from a man between 25 and 39 years old who received the YFV17D yellow fever vaccine. In DNA, the CDR3 is TGCGCCAGCAGTCCCGAAACTAGGACCGGGGCCAACGTCCTGACTTTC. Translated: CASSPETRTGANVLTF.